The source of this T cell receptor beta chain is a study of early T cells in non-severe SARS-CoV-2 infection. Ten or more counts support this clonotype. The antigen is not known. From germline, CDR1 is PRHDT and CDR2 FYEKMQ (reference sequence). The CDR3 totals 11 residues. Between the trimmed V and J ends, which lost 5 bases and 4 bases, there was a span of 6 bases. Overall study results and limits: VDJdb matching skewed toward anti-spike CD8 responses, missing private and CD4 specificities.

Unique molecular identifiers were attached to individual cDNA molecules. TCRdb fed the 5' RACE reads into MiXCR, producing one record per CDR3 protein. The sample holds under 70,000 distinct CDR3 sequences, over 4.5% seen once. The rearrangement joins TRBV13 to TRBJ2-7, with D unclear. Sequenced sample: whole blood. The TCR originated in an adult who was a healthcare worker with PCR-confirmed SARS-CoV-2 infection or an uninfected control (not recorded which). CDR3 loop: CASSGGYEQYF. In DNA form, the CDR3 reads TGTGCCAGCAGCGGTGGGTACGAGCAGTACTTC.